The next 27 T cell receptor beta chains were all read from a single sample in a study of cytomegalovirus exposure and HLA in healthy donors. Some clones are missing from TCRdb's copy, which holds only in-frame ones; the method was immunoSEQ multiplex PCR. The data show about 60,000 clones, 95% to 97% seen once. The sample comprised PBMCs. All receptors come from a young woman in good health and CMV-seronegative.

In DNA form, the CDR3 reads TGTGCCAGCAGCCCCCCGGGACAGGTCTACGAGCAGTACTTC. Encoded protein: CASSPPGQVYEQYF. The V gene is TRBV7-2, the J gene TRBJ2-5; 8 nucleotides align to TRBD1. The DNA end is a closer match to TRBJ2-7, so the J assignment may be wrong. Germline V lookup: CDR1 SGHTA, CDR2 FQGNSA. The CDR3 is made up of 14 amino acids.

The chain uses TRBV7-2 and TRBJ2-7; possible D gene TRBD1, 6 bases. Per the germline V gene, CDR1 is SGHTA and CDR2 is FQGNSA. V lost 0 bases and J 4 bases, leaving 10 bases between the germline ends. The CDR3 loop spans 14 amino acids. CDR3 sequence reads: CASSLAGAWYEQYF. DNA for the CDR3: TGTGCCAGCAGCTTAGCGGGGGCGTGGTACGAGCAGTACTTC.

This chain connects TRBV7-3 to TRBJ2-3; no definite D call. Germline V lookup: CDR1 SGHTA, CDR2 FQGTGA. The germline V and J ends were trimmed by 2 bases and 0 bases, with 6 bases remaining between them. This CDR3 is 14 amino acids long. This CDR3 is CASSLDTSTDTQYF. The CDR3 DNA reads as TGTGCCAGCAGCTTAGATACTAGCACAGATACGCAGTATTTT.

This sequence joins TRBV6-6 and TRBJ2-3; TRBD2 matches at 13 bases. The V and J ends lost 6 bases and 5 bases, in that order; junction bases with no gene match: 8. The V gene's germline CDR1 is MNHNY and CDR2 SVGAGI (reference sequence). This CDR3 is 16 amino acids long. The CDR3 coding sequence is TGTGCCAGCAGCTCGGGACTAGCGGGGAGCCGAGATACGCAGTATTTT. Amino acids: CASSSGLAGSRDTQYF.

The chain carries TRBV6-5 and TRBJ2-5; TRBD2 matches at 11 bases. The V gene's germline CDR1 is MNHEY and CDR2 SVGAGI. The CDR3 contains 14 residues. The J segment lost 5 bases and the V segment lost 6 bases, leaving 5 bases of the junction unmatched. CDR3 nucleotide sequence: TGTGCCAGCAGGACTAGCGGGGTGGGGGAGACCCAGTACTTC. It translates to CASRTSGVGETQYF.

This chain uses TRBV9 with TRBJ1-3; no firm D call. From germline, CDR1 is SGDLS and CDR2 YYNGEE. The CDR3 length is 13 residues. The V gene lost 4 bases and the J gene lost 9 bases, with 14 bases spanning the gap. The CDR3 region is CASSPAAVSTIYF. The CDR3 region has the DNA TGTGCCAGCAGCCCTGCGGCGGTAAGCACCATATATTTT.

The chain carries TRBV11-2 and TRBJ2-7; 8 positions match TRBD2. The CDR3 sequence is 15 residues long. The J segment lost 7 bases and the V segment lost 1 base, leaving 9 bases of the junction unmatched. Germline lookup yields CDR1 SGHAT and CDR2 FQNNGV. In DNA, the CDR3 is TGTGCCAGCAGCTTAGTAAGCGGGGGACGAGGAGAGCAGTACTTC. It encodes CASSLVSGGRGEQYF.

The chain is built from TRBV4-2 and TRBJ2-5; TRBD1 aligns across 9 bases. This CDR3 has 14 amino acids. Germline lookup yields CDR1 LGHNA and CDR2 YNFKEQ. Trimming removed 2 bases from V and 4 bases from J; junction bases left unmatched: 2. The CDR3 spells CASSQQDRGETQYF. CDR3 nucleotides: TGTGCCAGCAGCCAACAGGACAGGGGAGAGACCCAGTACTTC.

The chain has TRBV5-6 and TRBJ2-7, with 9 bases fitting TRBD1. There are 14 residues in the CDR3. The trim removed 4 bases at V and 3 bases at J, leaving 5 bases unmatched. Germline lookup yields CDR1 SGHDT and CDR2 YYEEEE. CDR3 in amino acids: CASSRWTGVYEQYF. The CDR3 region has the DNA TGTGCCAGCAGCCGCTGGACAGGGGTCTACGAGCAGTACTTC.

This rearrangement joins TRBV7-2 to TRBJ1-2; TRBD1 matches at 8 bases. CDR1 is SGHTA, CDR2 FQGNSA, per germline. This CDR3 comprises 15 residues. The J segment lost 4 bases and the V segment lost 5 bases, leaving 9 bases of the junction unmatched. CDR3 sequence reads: CASSPQTGAGYGYTF. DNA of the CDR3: TGTGCCAGCAGCCCACAGACAGGGGCGGGCTATGGCTACACCTTC. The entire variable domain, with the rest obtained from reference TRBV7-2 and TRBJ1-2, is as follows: GAGVSQSPSNKVTEKGKDVELRCDPISGHTALYWYRQSLGQGLEFLIYFQGNSAPDKSGLPSDRFSAERTGGSVSTLTIQRTQQEDSAVYLCASSPQTGAGYGYTFGSGTRLTVV.

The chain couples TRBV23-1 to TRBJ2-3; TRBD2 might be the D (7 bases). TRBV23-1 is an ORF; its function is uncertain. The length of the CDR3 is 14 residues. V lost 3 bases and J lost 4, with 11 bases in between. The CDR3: CASSQGRGPDTQYF. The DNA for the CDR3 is TGCGCCAGCAGTCAGGGGCGGGGGCCAGATACGCAGTATTTT.

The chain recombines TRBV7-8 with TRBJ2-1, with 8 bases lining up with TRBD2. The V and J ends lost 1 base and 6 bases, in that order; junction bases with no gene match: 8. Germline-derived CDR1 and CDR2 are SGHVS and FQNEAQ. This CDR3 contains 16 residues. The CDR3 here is CASSLVVGLAGNEQFF. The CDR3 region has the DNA TGTGCCAGCAGCTTAGTGGTGGGGCTAGCGGGCAATGAGCAGTTCTTC.

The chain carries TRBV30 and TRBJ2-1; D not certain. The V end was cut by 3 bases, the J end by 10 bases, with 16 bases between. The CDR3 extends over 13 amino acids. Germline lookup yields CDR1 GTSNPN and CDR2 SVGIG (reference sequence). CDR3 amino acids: CAWSQPTMREQFF. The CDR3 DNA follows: TGTGCCTGGAGCCAACCCACAATGAGGGAGCAGTTCTTC.

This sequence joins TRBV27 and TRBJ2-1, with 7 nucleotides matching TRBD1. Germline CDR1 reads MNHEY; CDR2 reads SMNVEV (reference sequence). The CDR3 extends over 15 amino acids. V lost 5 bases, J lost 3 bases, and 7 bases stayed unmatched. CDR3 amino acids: CASSPDRPNYNEQFF. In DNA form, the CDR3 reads TGTGCCAGCAGTCCGGACAGGCCCAACTACAATGAGCAGTTCTTC.

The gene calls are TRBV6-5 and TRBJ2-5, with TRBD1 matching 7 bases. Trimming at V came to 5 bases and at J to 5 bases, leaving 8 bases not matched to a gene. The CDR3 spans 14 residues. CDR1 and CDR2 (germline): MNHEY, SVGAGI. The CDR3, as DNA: TGTGCCAGCAGTCCAGGACAGGCTCAGGAGACCCAGTACTTC. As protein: CASSPGQAQETQYF.

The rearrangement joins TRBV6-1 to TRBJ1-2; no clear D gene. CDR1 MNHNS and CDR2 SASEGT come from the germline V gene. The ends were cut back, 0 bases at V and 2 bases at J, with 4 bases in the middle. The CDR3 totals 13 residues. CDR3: CASSEAGNYGYTF. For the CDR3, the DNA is TGTGCCAGCAGTGAAGCGGGCAACTATGGCTACACCTTC.

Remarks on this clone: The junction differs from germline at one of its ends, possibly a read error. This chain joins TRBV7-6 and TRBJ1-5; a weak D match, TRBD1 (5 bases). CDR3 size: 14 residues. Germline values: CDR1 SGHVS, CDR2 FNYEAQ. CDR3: CGSSLGAGRQPQHF. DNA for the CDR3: TGTGGCAGCAGCTTAGGGGCCGGGAGGCAGCCCCAGCATTTT.

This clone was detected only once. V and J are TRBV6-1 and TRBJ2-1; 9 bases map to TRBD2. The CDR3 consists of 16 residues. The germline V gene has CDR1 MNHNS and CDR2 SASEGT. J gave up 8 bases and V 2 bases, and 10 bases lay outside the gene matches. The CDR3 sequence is CASSEWASGKGYEQFF. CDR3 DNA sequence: TGTGCCAGCAGTGAATGGGCTAGCGGGAAGGGGTATGAGCAGTTCTTC.

The CDR3 loop is CASSRGGQGDQPQHF. CDR3 DNA sequence: TGTGCCAGCAGCCGAGGGGGACAAGGCGATCAGCCCCAGCATTTT. This chain uses TRBV7-2 with TRBJ1-5; D is perhaps TRBD1 (6 bases). CDR1 is SGHTA, CDR2 FQGNSA, per germline. Trimming cost V 5 bases and J 5 bases, with 16 bases left between them. The CDR3 is 15 amino acids.

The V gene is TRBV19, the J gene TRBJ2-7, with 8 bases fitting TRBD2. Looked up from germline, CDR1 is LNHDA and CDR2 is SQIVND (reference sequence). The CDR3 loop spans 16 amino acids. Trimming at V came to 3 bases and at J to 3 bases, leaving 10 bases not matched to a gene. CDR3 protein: CASSIVFSSGGYEQYF. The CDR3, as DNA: TGTGCCAGTAGTATCGTGTTTTCCAGCGGGGGCTACGAGCAGTACTTC.

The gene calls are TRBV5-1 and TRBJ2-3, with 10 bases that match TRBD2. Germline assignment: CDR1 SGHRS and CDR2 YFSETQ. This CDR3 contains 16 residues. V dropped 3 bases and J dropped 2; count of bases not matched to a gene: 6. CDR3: CASSSPTSGPTDTQYF. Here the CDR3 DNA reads TGCGCCAGCAGCTCGCCGACTAGCGGGCCCACAGATACGCAGTATTTT. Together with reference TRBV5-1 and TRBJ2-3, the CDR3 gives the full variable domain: KAGVTQTPRYLIKTRGQQVTLSCSPISGHRSVSWYQQTPGQGLQFLFEYFSETQRNKGNFPGRFSGRQFSNSRSEMNVSTLELGDSALYLCASSSPTSGPTDTQYFGPGTRLTVL.

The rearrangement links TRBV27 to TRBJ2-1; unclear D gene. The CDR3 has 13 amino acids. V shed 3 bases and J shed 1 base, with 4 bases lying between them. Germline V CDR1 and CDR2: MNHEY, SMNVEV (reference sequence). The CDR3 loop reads CASSLRSYNEQFF. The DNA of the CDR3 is TGTGCCAGCAGTTTGAGGTCCTACAATGAGCAGTTCTTC.

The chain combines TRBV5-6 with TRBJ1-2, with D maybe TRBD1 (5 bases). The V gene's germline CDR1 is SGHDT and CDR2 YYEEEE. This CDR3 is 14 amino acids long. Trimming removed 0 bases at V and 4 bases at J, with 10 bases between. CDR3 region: CASSLEAGLYGYTF. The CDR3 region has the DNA TGTGCCAGCAGCTTGGAGGCAGGGCTCTATGGCTACACCTTC.

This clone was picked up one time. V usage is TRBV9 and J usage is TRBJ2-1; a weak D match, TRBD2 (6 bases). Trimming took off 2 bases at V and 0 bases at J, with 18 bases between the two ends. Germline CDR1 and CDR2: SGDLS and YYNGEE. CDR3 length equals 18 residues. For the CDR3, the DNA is TGTGCCAGCAGCGTCGGAGGGCTAGCGATTCGCTCCTACAATGAGCAGTTCTTC. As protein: CASSVGGLAIRSYNEQFF.

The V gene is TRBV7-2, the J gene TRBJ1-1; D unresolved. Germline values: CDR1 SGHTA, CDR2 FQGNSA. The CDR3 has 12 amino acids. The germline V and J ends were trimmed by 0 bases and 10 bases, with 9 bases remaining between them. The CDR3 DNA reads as TGTGCCAGCAGCTTAGCGTCCGGGGTAGCTTTCTTT. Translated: CASSLASGVAFF. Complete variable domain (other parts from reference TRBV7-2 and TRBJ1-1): GAGVSQSPSNKVTEKGKDVELRCDPISGHTALYWYRQSLGQGLEFLIYFQGNSAPDKSGLPSDRFSAERTGGSVSTLTIQRTQQEDSAVYLCASSLASGVAFFGQGTRLTVV.

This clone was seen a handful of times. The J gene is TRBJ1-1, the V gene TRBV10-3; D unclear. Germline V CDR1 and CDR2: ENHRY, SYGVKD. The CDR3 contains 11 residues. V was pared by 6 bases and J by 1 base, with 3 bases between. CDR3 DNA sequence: TGTGCCATCAGACAGAACACTGAAGCTTTCTTT. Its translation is CAIRQNTEAFF.

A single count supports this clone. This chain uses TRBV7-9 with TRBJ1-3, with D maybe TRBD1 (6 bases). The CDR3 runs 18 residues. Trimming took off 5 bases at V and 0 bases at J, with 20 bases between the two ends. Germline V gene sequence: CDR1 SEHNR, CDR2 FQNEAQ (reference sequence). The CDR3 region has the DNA TGTGCCAGCAGCCCAGGGGAGGGCCCCACTAGCTCTGGAAACACCATATATTTT. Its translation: CASSPGEGPTSSGNTIYF.